The rows below give T cell receptor beta chains drawn from one sample of a study of early T cells in non-severe SARS-CoV-2 infection. TCRdb re-called the 5' RACE reads with MiXCR, one entry per CDR3 protein. Of about 59,000 distinct CDR3 sequences listed, about an eighth are singletons. The sequenced sample was whole blood. The receptors were sampled from an adult who was a healthcare worker with PCR-confirmed SARS-CoV-2 infection or an uninfected control (not recorded which). The CDR3 runs from the conserved cysteine through the conserved F or W. Each record gives: clone size, D gene, V gene, J gene, CDR3 length, CDR3 DNA, CDR3 protein. D genes are given only for firm matches. Expanded clones get a size class; other rows say once, few or many, or leave the size out.

many	-	TRBV4-3	TRBJ1-3	15	TGCGCCAGCAGCCAAGATCGGGGGGCTGGAAACACCATATATTTT	CASSQDRGAGNTIYF
few	-	TRBV18	TRBJ1-4	15	TGTGCCAGCTCCCCGATAACAGGGACGGGGGAAAAACTGTTTTTT	CASSPITGTGEKLFF
-	TRBD1	TRBV20-1	TRBJ1-2	15	TGCAGTGCTAGGATTCGTCGACAGGGGATGTATGGCTACACCTTC	CSARIRRQGMYGYTF
-	-	TRBV20-1	TRBJ1-5	15	TGCAGTGCTAGAGTTGGGGCCAGTAACAATCAGCCCCAGCATTTT	CSARVGASNNQPQHF
-	-	TRBV12-3/TRBV12-4	TRBJ1-5	14	TGTGCCAGCACCTTCGGGACAACCAGTCAGCCCCAGCATTTT	CASTFGTTSQPQHF
-	-	TRBV6-2/TRBV6-3	TRBJ2-5	16	TGTGCCAGCAGTTACTCGAGCCTAGCGGACAGGGAGACCCAGTACTTC	CASSYSSLADRETQYF
many	-	TRBV9	TRBJ2-3	14	TGTGCCAGCAGCGTAGTGGGGAGCACAGATACGCAGTATTTT	CASSVVGSTDTQYF
few	-	TRBV5-1	TRBJ2-1	11	TGCGCCAGCAGCTTGGAGAATGAGCAGTTCTTC	CASSLENEQFF
-	TRBD2	TRBV20-1	TRBJ2-1	12	TGCAGTGCTCGAGATAGCGGGTTTGAGCAGTTCTTC	CSARDSGFEQFF
-	-	TRBV30	TRBJ1-4	11	TGTGCCTGGAGTGATGGGGAAAAACTGTTTTTT	CAWSDGEKLFF
few	TRBD1	TRBV7-9	TRBJ2-7	17	TGTGCCAGCAGCTGGGGCGACATAAGACAGGGGAGAGGAGAGCAGTACTTC	CASSWGDIRQGRGEQYF
many	-	TRBV5-1	TRBJ2-5	12	TGCGCCAGCAGCCCCACAGGGGAGACCCAGTACTTC	CASSPTGETQYF
many	-	TRBV11-2	TRBJ2-5	15	TGTGCCAGCAGCTTTTGGGCAGCACAACAAGAGACCCAGTACTTC	CASSFWAAQQETQYF
few	-	TRBV19	TRBJ2-7	13	TGTGCCAGTAAGTCGCTTAACTCCTACGAGCAGTACTTC	CASKSLNSYEQYF
many	-	TRBV7-7	TRBJ1-1	14	TGTGCTAGCAGCCCGATAGGGATGGACACTGAAGCTTTCTTT	CASSPIGMDTEAFF
-	-	TRBV29-1	TRBJ2-3	16	TGCAGCGTTGAAGATTCTGTGACCCTCAGCACAGATACGCAGTATTTT	CSVEDSVTLSTDTQYF
few	TRBD2	TRBV5-1	TRBJ2-1	15	TGCGCCAGCAGCTTTTCCGGACTAGCACCGAATGAGCAGTTCTTC	CASSFSGLAPNEQFF
-	-	TRBV7-9	TRBJ1-1	14	TGTGCCAGCAGCTTAATCTCCGGATACACTGAAGCTTTCTTT	CASSLISGYTEAFF
few	-	TRBV7-2	TRBJ2-7	15	TGTGCCAGCAGCTTAAGCACTACCCCCTCCTACGAGCAGTACTTC	CASSLSTTPSYEQYF
many	-	TRBV7-9	TRBJ2-2	16	TGTGCCAGCAGCTCCATAACAGGAGCGAACACCGGGGAGCTGTTTTTT	CASSSITGANTGELFF
-	TRBD1	TRBV5-1	TRBJ1-2	14	TGCGCCAGCAGACAAGTGACAGGGAGCTATGGCTACACCTTC	CASRQVTGSYGYTF
-	-	TRBV18	TRBJ2-2	15	TGTGCCAGCTCACCCGCCGGGACCGTGCCCGGGGAGCTGTTTTTT	CASSPAGTVPGELFF
few	-	TRBV9	TRBJ2-5	15	TGTGCCAGCAGCCCCTTCGACCAGCGCAGCGAGACCCAGTACTTC	CASSPFDQRSETQYF
few	TRBD1	TRBV7-8	TRBJ2-7	15	TGTGCCAGCAGCCCGAGGGACAGGGGAACCTACGAGCAGTACTTC	CASSPRDRGTYEQYF
many	-	TRBV12-3/TRBV12-4	TRBJ2-1	16	TGTGCCAGCAGTTTAGCCGGCAGGGCTCTTCACAATGAGCAGTTCTTC	CASSLAGRALHNEQFF
many	TRBD1	TRBV2	TRBJ2-2	14	TGTGCCGGCAAAGGGACAGGGAACACCGGGGAGCTGTTTTTT	CAGKGTGNTGELFF
few	TRBD2	TRBV20-1	TRBJ2-5	15	TGCAGTGCTGGCGGGGGGACGCCGATGAGGGAGACCCAGTACTTC	CSAGGGTPMRETQYF
many	-	TRBV12-2	TRBJ2-5	13	TGTGCAAGTCGCTTGGCGTACCAAGAGACCCAGTACTTC	CASRLAYQETQYF
many	-	TRBV7-6	TRBJ1-1	13	TGTGCCAGCAGCCGCAGTGGGAACACTGAAGCTTTCTTT	CASSRSGNTEAFF
-	-	TRBV11-2	TRBJ1-6	12	TGTGCCAGCAGCTGGGGGCCGGGACGGGTCCACTTT	CASSWGPGRVHF
many	TRBD1	TRBV11-2	TRBJ2-5	13	TGTGCCAGCAGCCCAGACAGGGTAGAGACCCAGTACTTC	CASSPDRVETQYF
many	TRBD1	TRBV7-2	TRBJ1-2	14	TGTGCCAGCAGCCCCGACAGGGACCCCTATGGCTACACCTTC	CASSPDRDPYGYTF
-	TRBD1	TRBV13	TRBJ1-1	16	TGTGCCAGCAGCCAACGACAGGGGCGGGAGGACACTGAAGCTTTCTTT	CASSQRQGREDTEAFF
-	TRBD1	TRBV12-5	TRBJ2-3	16	TGTGCTAGTGCCCCCGGGGCAGGGGGCGGCACAGATACGCAGTATTTT	CASAPGAGGGTDTQYF
-	-	TRBV6-2/TRBV6-3	TRBJ1-1	12	TGTGCCAGCAGTCGACATATCACTGAAGCTTTCTTT	CASSRHITEAFF
many	TRBD2	TRBV5-4	TRBJ2-1	12	TGTGCCAGCAGCCGGGGGGGGAATGAGCAGTTCTTC	CASSRGGNEQFF
many	-	TRBV5-4	TRBJ2-7	16	TGTGCCAGCAGGTCTTGGTCGGGGGCAGACTCCTACGAGCAGTACTTC	CASRSWSGADSYEQYF
few	TRBD1	TRBV6-4	TRBJ2-2	14	TGTGCCAGCAGTGACTCCGGGACAGCCGGGGAGCTGTTTTTT	CASSDSGTAGELFF
many	-	TRBV12-3/TRBV12-4	TRBJ2-3	14	TGTGCCAGCAGCCCGGGCACTAACACAGATACGCAGTATTTT	CASSPGTNTDTQYF
-	-	TRBV4-3	TRBJ1-5	14	TGCGCCAGCAGCCAAGCTAGGGGAACTCAGCCCCAGCATTTT	CASSQARGTQPQHF
-	-	TRBV5-1	TRBJ2-3	13	TGCGCCAGCAGCCCAGCAGACACTGGTACGCAGTATTTT	CASSPADTGTQYF